Listed here are 27 T cell receptor beta chains from one sample, sequenced in a study of shared clonotypes between healthy human individuals (dated by TCRdb to the early 2020s). Libraries were prepared through the immunoSEQ multiplex PCR assay. Sourced from immuneACCESS, this table was stored by TCRdb with only in-frame sequences that have V and J called. A share of the clones is absent; for the studies checked, an unresolved V gene accounts for under half, and the remainder has no known explanation. Within this sample are a few million clones, with approximately 94% of them counted one time only. The top ten constitute over 0.12% of the sample. The sample consisted of naive CD4+ T cells sorted from blood. The cell subset or site label, read with the paper, signifies: CD45RA+ positively selected. The receptor set was obtained from a man aged 18 to 29 in good health.

The chain recombines TRBV5-6 with TRBJ2-1, with 9 positions matching TRBD1. V lost 4 bases, J lost 4 bases, and 6 bases stayed unmatched. Looked up from germline, CDR1 is SGHDT and CDR2 is YYEEEE. The CDR3 is 15 residues long. The CDR3 loop is CASSNTGGGYNEQFF. In nucleotides, the CDR3 is TGTGCCAGCAGCAATACAGGGGGCGGGTACAATGAGCAGTTCTTC.

Details on this clone: Other nucleotide sequences from this sample produce the same CDR3. The chain is built from TRBV20-1 and TRBJ1-2; D call uncertain. This CDR3 has 11 amino acids. Germline V lookup: CDR1 DFQATT, CDR2 SNEGSKA (reference sequence). The V end lost 3 bases, the J end lost 4 bases, and 6 bases lay between the germline ends. This CDR3 reads CSARTGYGYTF. CDR3 nucleotides: TGCAGTGCTAGGACCGGCTATGGCTACACCTTC.

This chain uses TRBV20-1 with TRBJ1-2; no definite D call. Germline CDR1 reads DFQATT; CDR2 reads SNEGSKA (reference sequence). The CDR3 runs to 10 residues. The V gene lost 5 bases and the J gene lost 8 bases, with 9 bases spanning the gap. CDR3 region: CSALLGGYTF. CDR3 coding DNA: TGCAGTGCTCTCCTTGGCGGCTACACCTTC.

The V and J genes are TRBV15 and TRBJ1-4; 10 bases are shared with TRBD1. The V gene's germline CDR1 is LNHNV and CDR2 YYDKDF (reference sequence). With 4 bases clipped from V and 7 bases from J, the junction kept 6 bases outside the gene matches. The CDR3 loop spans 15 amino acids. The CDR3 DNA sequence: TGTGCCACCAGCAAACAGACAGGGGGCGGTGAAAAACTGTTTTTT. Translated: CATSKQTGGGEKLFF.

The V call is TRBV28, the J call TRBJ1-5; D not resolved. Trimming removed 3 bases from V and 0 bases from J, with 6 bases in between. Germline loops: CDR1 MDHEN, CDR2 SYDVKM. The CDR3 is made up of 14 amino acids. CDR3 bases: TGTGCCAGCAGTTTGGCAGATAGCAATCAGCCCCAGCATTTT. Its protein product is CASSLADSNQPQHF.

This chain uses TRBV19 with TRBJ1-1; 8 bases are a match to TRBD1. Trimming removed 9 bases from V and 3 bases from J; junction bases left unmatched: 3. Germline CDR1 is LNHDA and CDR2 is SQIVND (reference sequence). There are 12 residues in the CDR3. The chain's CDR3 is CASKDRDTEAFF. For the CDR3, the DNA is TGTGCCAGCAAGGACAGGGACACTGAAGCTTTCTTT.

The chain employs TRBV4-1 and TRBJ1-4; D gene uncertain. Between the trimmed V and J ends, which lost 0 bases and 4 bases, there was a span of 12 bases. The CDR3 extends over 16 amino acids. Germline V gene lookup returns CDR1 MGHRA and CDR2 YSYEKL. The CDR3 nucleotides read TGCGCCAGCAGCCAAGACAGAGCCAGGCGTAATGAAAAACTGTTTTTT. It yields the protein CASSQDRARRNEKLFF.

The chain has TRBV6-1 and TRBJ2-1; D is unclear. The CDR3 spans 13 residues. Germline CDR1 is MNHNS and CDR2 is SASEGT. The V gene lost 4 bases and the J gene lost 4 bases, with 8 bases spanning the gap. The CDR3 loop reads CASSGSLYNEQFF. The DNA of the CDR3 is TGTGCCAGCAGTGGGAGCCTTTACAATGAGCAGTTCTTC.

The V gene is TRBV2, the J gene TRBJ1-4; D unresolved. The CDR3 loop spans 16 amino acids. From germline, CDR1 is SNHLY and CDR2 FYNNEI. V lost 5 bases and J lost 0, with 13 bases in between. In DNA form, the CDR3 reads TGTGCCAGCAGTAAAGGAGGGTTTGCAACTAATGAAAAACTGTTTTTT. It yields the protein CASSKGGFATNEKLFF.

This chain uses TRBV5-1 with TRBJ2-7; 9 bases are shared with TRBD2. The germline gives CDR1 SGHRS, CDR2 YFSETQ. The CDR3 consists of 17 residues. The V and J ends lost 1 base and 2 bases, in that order; junction bases with no gene match: 10. DNA for the CDR3: TGCGCCAGCAGCTTGCGACTAGCGGAGAATATTCCCTACGAGCAGTACTTC. Amino acids: CASSLRLAENIPYEQYF.

The V call is TRBV7-2, the J call TRBJ2-1; 7 bases align to TRBD2. The germline gives CDR1 SGHTA, CDR2 FQGNSA. The CDR3 is 16 amino acids. The junction had 8 bases not matched to a gene; V was cut back by 5 bases and J by 1 base. The CDR3 here is CASSVFPAGSYNEQFF. The CDR3 DNA sequence: TGTGCCAGCAGCGTCTTCCCAGCGGGATCCTACAATGAGCAGTTCTTC. The variable domain in full, with the rest retrieved from reference TRBV7-2 and TRBJ2-1, is GAGVSQSPSNKVTEKGKDVELRCDPISGHTALYWYRQSLGQGLEFLIYFQGNSAPDKSGLPSDRFSAERTGGSVSTLTIQRTQQEDSAVYLCASSVFPAGSYNEQFFGPGTRLTVL.

This chain connects TRBV27 to TRBJ1-2; 9 nucleotides match TRBD1. V lost 6 bases to trimming and J lost 7 bases; unmatched junction nucleotides: 6. The CDR3 is 13 residues long. The germline V gene encodes CDR1 MNHEY and CDR2 SMNVEV (reference sequence). CDR3 region: CASSTGGAGGYTF. The CDR3 nucleotides are TGTGCCAGCAGCACAGGGGGCGCCGGTGGCTACACCTTC.

The chain joins TRBV30 to TRBJ1-2, with D unclear. The CDR3 is made up of 14 amino acids. Looked up from germline, CDR1 is GTSNPN and CDR2 is SVGIG (reference sequence). Trimming stripped 1 base from V and 2 bases from J, with 11 bases between. CDR3 DNA sequence: TGTGCCTGGAGTGGTAAAGGGATAAACTATGGCTACACCTTC. Residues: CAWSGKGINYGYTF.

V and J are TRBV5-1 and TRBJ2-5; maybe TRBD1 (5 bases). This CDR3 region has 14 residues. The V end lost 2 bases, the J end lost 4 bases, and 12 bases lay between the germline ends. Per germline, CDR1 SGHRS and CDR2 YFSETQ. The CDR3 loop reads CASSFGRAPETQYF. The CDR3 bases are TGCGCCAGCAGCTTTGGCAGGGCCCCAGAGACCCAGTACTTC.

The chain recombines TRBV10-3 with TRBJ2-1; D perhaps matches TRBD2 (6 bases). Looked up from germline, CDR1 is ENHRY and CDR2 is SYGVKD. V was clipped by 8 bases and J by 7 bases, with 15 bases between them. CDR3 length: 13 residues. The CDR3 protein is CAIGRLEWNEQFF. The CDR3 region has the DNA TGTGCCATCGGCCGACTAGAGTGGAATGAGCAGTTCTTC.

The V call is TRBV2, the J call TRBJ2-7; the D gene is possibly TRBD1 (5 bases). Germline V gene data show CDR1 as SNHLY and CDR2 as FYNNEI. CDR3 size: 14 residues. The V and J ends lost 3 bases and 5 bases respectively, with 14 bases between them. CDR3 loop: CASSEKGSINEQYF. As DNA, the CDR3 is TGTGCCAGCAGTGAGAAGGGGTCAATTAACGAGCAGTACTTC.

The rearrangement links TRBV18 to TRBJ2-3; tentative D call: TRBD2 (7 bases). CDR3 length equals 13 residues. Germline CDR1 reads KGHSH; CDR2 reads LQKENI. V lost 6 bases to trimming and J lost 2 bases, with 9 bases between them. This CDR3 is CASSGGATDTQYF. The CDR3 coding sequence is TGTGCCAGCTCGGGGGGGGCCACAGATACGCAGTATTTT.

The J gene is TRBJ1-6, the V gene TRBV6-5, with D unresolved. V lost 5 bases and J lost 10, with 12 bases in between. Germline V gene lookup returns CDR1 MNHEY and CDR2 SVGAGI. CDR3 length: 13 residues. The CDR3 region is CASSDNRASPLHF. In DNA form, the CDR3 reads TGTGCCAGCAGTGACAACAGAGCCTCACCCCTCCACTTT.

The rearrangement joins TRBV5-4 to TRBJ1-3; 7 bases match TRBD1. CDR1 and CDR2 from the germline V gene are SGHNT and YYREEE (reference sequence). J was trimmed by 2 bases and V by 5 bases; bases with no gene match: 4. This CDR3 is built from 14 residues. The chain's CDR3 is CASRLDRAGNTIYF. CDR3 DNA: TGTGCCAGCAGACTCGACAGGGCTGGAAACACCATATATTTT.

The chain employs TRBV6-5 and TRBJ2-7, with 9 bases aligning to TRBD1. The CDR3 is made up of 14 amino acids. Germline trimming cut 5 bases from V and 4 bases from J; bases unmatched to any gene: 6. Germline CDR1 and CDR2: MNHEY and SVGAGI. The CDR3 region has the DNA TGTGCCAGCAGTAGGGGACAGGGTAAATACGAGCAGTACTTC. Translation gives CASSRGQGKYEQYF.

Turning to this clone: The same CDR3 also results from other DNA sequences found in this sample. This chain joins TRBV7-8 and TRBJ1-2, with unresolved D. V lost 5 bases, J lost 2 bases, and 9 bases lay in between. CDR3 size: 13 residues. Germline CDR1 SGHVS, CDR2 FQNEAQ. The CDR3 reads CASSPDSNYGYTF. The CDR3 bases are TGTGCCAGCAGCCCAGATTCAAACTATGGCTACACCTTC.

This chain's CDR3 is CASSYSAQVSYGYTF. CDR3 DNA sequence: TGTGCCAGCAGTTACTCGGCACAGGTGTCCTATGGCTACACCTTC. The chain links TRBV6-5 to TRBJ1-2; D perhaps matches TRBD1 (5 bases). The V end lost 0 bases, the J end lost 4 bases, and 12 bases lay between the germline ends. This CDR3 has 15 residues. Germline loops: CDR1 MNHEY, CDR2 SVGAGI.

The CDR3 region is CASSSGQVMNTEAFF. Written as DNA, the CDR3 is TGTGCCAGCAGTTCGGGACAGGTGATGAACACTGAAGCTTTCTTT. The chain has TRBV6-5 and TRBJ1-1; 8 bases are a match to TRBD1. The CDR3 has 15 residues. Looked up from germline, CDR1 is MNHEY and CDR2 is SVGAGI. After removal of 4 bases from V and 0 bases from J, the junction contained 4 bases not matched to a gene.

This clone was seen a handful of times. The CDR3: CAWSGGTLEKLFF. The DNA for the CDR3 is TGTGCCTGGAGTGGGGGGACCCTTGAAAAACTGTTTTTT. This rearrangement joins TRBV30 to TRBJ1-4; D perhaps matches TRBD1 (5 bases). Germline loops: CDR1 GTSNPN, CDR2 SVGIG (reference sequence). V lost 1 base to trimming and J lost 7 bases, with 10 bases between them. CDR3 length: 13 amino acids.

The rearrangement joins TRBV5-6 to TRBJ1-5; 7 nucleotides line up with TRBD1. The CDR3 is 14 amino acids. From germline, CDR1 is SGHDT and CDR2 YYEEEE. Trimming at V came to 3 bases and at J to 9 bases, leaving 9 bases not matched to a gene. CDR3: CASSSRDRSVPQHF. The CDR3 bases are TGTGCCAGCAGCTCACGGGACAGATCCGTGCCCCAGCATTTT.

The rearrangement joins TRBV11-3 to TRBJ2-1, with no clear D. V was trimmed by 5 bases and J by 5 bases, leaving 4 bases between them. Per the germline V gene, CDR1 is SGHNT and CDR2 is YENEEA. The CDR3 extends over 11 amino acids. The DNA of the CDR3 is TGTGCCAGCAGCGGAGACAATGAGCAGTTCTTC. This translates into CASSGDNEQFF.

V usage is TRBV4-1 and J usage is TRBJ2-5; TRBD2 aligns across 11 bases. The DNA end is more similar to TRBJ2-7, so the J call may be wrong. Germline V lookup: CDR1 MGHRA, CDR2 YSYEKL. The CDR3 has 16 residues. In DNA form, the CDR3 reads TGCGCCAGCAGCCCAGGTCAGGCTAGCGGGAGGTACGAGCAGTACTTC. This sequence encodes CASSPGQASGRYEQYF.